This T cell receptor (beta chain) was recorded in a study of cytomegalovirus exposure and HLA in healthy donors. Of note for this clone: What it binds is not known.

Study-wide results and limits: In a later analysis, at a false discovery rate of 0.05, some 17,000 TCR beta sequences were associated with HLA alleles.

V dropped 3 bases and J dropped 3; count of bases not matched to a gene: 5. This CDR3 has 15 amino acids. In germline, CDR1 is SGDLS, CDR2 YYNGEE. The PCR ran on 60 Vbeta and 13 Jbeta primers. This table comes from immunoSEQ multiplex PCR, and its TCRdb copy is limited to in-frame clones, with some not included. The sample includes about 140,000 clones, about 80% seen only once; the top ten take 3.5% to 5%. Sequenced input: PBMCs. The source is a man younger than 35 in good health and CMV-seronegative. The chain employs TRBV9 and TRBJ1-4, with 7 bases matching TRBD1. The CDR3: CASSETGHSNEKLFF. The CDR3, as DNA: TGTGCCAGCAGCGAGACAGGGCACTCTAATGAAAAACTGTTTTTT. The complete variable domain, with remaining parts taken from reference TRBV9 and TRBJ1-4, reads DSGVTQTPKHLITATGQRVTLRCSPRSGDLSVYWYQQSLDQGLQFLIQYYNGEERAKGNILERFSAQQFPDLHSELNLSSLELGDSALYFCASSETGHSNEKLFFGSGTQLSVL.